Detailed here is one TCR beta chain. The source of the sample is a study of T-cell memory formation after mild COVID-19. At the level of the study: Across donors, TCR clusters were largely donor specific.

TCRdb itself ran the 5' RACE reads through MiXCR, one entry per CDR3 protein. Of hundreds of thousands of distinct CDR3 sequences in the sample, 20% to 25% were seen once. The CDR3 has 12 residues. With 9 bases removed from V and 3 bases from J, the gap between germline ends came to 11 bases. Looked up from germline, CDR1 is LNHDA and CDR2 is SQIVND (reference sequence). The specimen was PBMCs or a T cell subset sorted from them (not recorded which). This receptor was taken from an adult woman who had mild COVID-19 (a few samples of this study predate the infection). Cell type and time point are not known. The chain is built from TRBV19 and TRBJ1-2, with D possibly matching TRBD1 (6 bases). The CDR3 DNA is TGTGCCAGCCGACAGGCGGACTATGGCTACACCTTC. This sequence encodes CASRQADYGYTF.